The 15 T cell receptor beta chains below come from one sample, sequenced in a study of cytomegalovirus exposure and HLA in healthy donors. Use of 60 Vbeta and 13 Jbeta primers characterized the PCR. This table comes from immunoSEQ multiplex PCR, and its TCRdb copy is limited to in-frame clones, with some not included. Its listing shows 95,000 to 110,000 clones. Material: PBMCs. The receptor set was obtained from a man in his forties in good health and CMV-seronegative.

V usage is TRBV6-6 and J usage is TRBJ2-1, with TRBD1 matching 8 bases. The ends lost 6 bases at V and 4 bases at J; junction bases unmatched: 11. Looked up from germline, CDR1 is MNHNY and CDR2 is SVGAGI (reference sequence). This CDR3 is built from 16 residues. CDR3 residues: CASRGTDRVPYNEQFF. The CDR3 DNA is TGTGCCAGCAGAGGCACGGACAGGGTCCCATACAATGAGCAGTTCTTC.

The rearrangement uses TRBV6-4 and TRBJ2-3; 7 nucleotides match TRBD2. Per the germline V gene, CDR1 is MRHNA and CDR2 is SNTAGT. The CDR3 spans 13 residues. Germline trimming cut 10 bases from V and 8 bases from J; bases unmatched to any gene: 12. The CDR3 protein is CANCPRGVGTQYF. The DNA for the CDR3 is TGTGCCAACTGCCCCCGGGGGGTTGGTACGCAGTATTTT.

The genes are TRBV5-6 and TRBJ1-1; D ambiguous. Germline V gives CDR1 SGHDT, CDR2 YYEEEE. The ends were cut back, 1 base at V and 6 bases at J, with 7 bases in the middle. The CDR3 runs 12 residues. The chain's CDR3 is CASSLMGAEAFF. In DNA, the CDR3 is TGTGCCAGCAGCTTGATGGGAGCTGAAGCTTTCTTT. Using reference TRBV5-6 and TRBJ1-1 for the parts outside the CDR3, the full variable domain is DAGVTQSPTHLIKTRGQQVTLRCSPKSGHDTVSWYQQALGQGPQFIFQYYEEEERQRGNFPDRFSGHQFPNYSSELNVNALLLGDSALYLCASSLMGAEAFFGQGTRLTVV.

The chain links TRBV5-1 to TRBJ2-1; 7 bases are a match to TRBD1. Germline CDR1 reads SGHRS; CDR2 reads YFSETQ. This CDR3 is 17 amino acids long. After removal of 0 bases from V and 4 bases from J, the junction contained 10 bases not matched to a gene. CDR3 loop: CASSLGDSPFMYNEQFF. CDR3 DNA: TGCGCCAGCAGCTTGGGGGACAGCCCGTTCATGTACAATGAGCAGTTCTTC.

The gene calls are TRBV11-2 and TRBJ2-3, with D hard to call. CDR3 size: 14 residues. Trimming took off 0 bases at V and 6 bases at J, with 10 bases between the two ends. Germline CDR1 SGHAT, CDR2 FQNNGV. The CDR3 is CASSLDVSRDTQYF. In nucleotides, the CDR3 is TGTGCCAGCAGCTTAGATGTTAGTCGGGATACGCAGTATTTT.

About this clone itself: Other DNA variants within this sample encode the same CDR3. This chain joins TRBV4-3 and TRBJ2-5; D may be TRBD1 (6 bases). This CDR3 has 15 residues. Deletions cut 3 bases from V and 4 bases from J, with 15 bases between. In germline, CDR1 is LGHNA, CDR2 YSLEER. The DNA of the CDR3 is TGCGCCAGCAGCCAGAATCGTGTGGGGGCAGAGACCCAGTACTTC. Translated, it gives CASSQNRVGAETQYF.

The chain is built from TRBV19 and TRBJ1-6, with 9 bases identical to TRBD1. The CDR3 spans 16 residues. After removal of 6 bases from V and 10 bases from J, the junction contained 13 bases not matched to a gene. The V gene's germline CDR1 is LNHDA and CDR2 SQIVND (reference sequence). The chain's CDR3 is CASSPRGQGQGSPLHF. The CDR3 DNA follows: TGTGCCAGTAGCCCTCGAGGACAGGGGCAGGGATCACCCCTCCACTTT.

DNA of the CDR3: TGTGCCAGCAGCCAAGACAGACAGGTGTTTTACGAGCAGTACTTC. Its protein is CASSQDRQVFYEQYF. The chain links TRBV4-2 to TRBJ2-7, with D possibly TRBD1 on 6 matching bases. Germline CDR1 reads LGHNA; CDR2 reads YNFKEQ. V was clipped by 0 bases and J by 4 bases, with 13 bases between them. The CDR3 loop spans 15 amino acids.

The chain has TRBV6-5 and TRBJ2-5, with D possibly matching TRBD1 (5 bases). The J call may be faulty, since TRBJ2-7 better matches the DNA end. In germline, CDR1 is MNHEY, CDR2 SVGAGI. There are 14 residues in the CDR3. CDR3 in amino acids: CASSYSTTAYEQYF. In DNA form, the CDR3 reads TGTGCCAGCAGTTACTCGACGACAGCGTACGAGCAGTACTTC.

The chain carries TRBV9 and TRBJ2-5, with 7 positions matching TRBD1. The CDR3 consists of 16 residues. Germline trimming cut 5 bases from V and 2 bases from J; bases unmatched to any gene: 12. Germline CDR1 is SGDLS and CDR2 is YYNGEE. CDR3 sequence: CASRSDRVHPQETQYF. Written as DNA, the CDR3 is TGTGCCAGCAGATCCGACAGGGTCCACCCACAAGAGACCCAGTACTTC.

The chain is built from TRBV7-2 and TRBJ2-7; weak D call: TRBD2 (5 bases). The ends were cut back, 5 bases at V and 3 bases at J, with 20 bases in the middle. CDR3 length: 16 amino acids. Germline V gene lookup returns CDR1 SGHTA and CDR2 FQGNSA. The CDR3 nucleotides are TGTGCCAGCAGCGAAGCCTCGGGATCAGTCTACTACGAGCAGTACTTC. It specifies CASSEASGSVYYEQYF.

V usage is TRBV4-3 and J usage is TRBJ1-1; possible D gene TRBD1, 6 bases. This CDR3 has 13 amino acids. CDR1 and CDR2 (germline): LGHNA, YSLEER. V lost 0 bases and J 7 bases, leaving 9 bases between the germline ends. The CDR3 loop is CASSQDSRGEAFF. The CDR3 DNA reads TGCGCCAGCAGCCAAGATAGCAGGGGTGAAGCTTTCTTT.

This chain uses TRBV5-1 with TRBJ2-2; tentative D call: TRBD2 (5 bases). V lost 4 bases to trimming and J lost 2 bases, with 12 bases between them. CDR3 size: 15 residues. Per germline, CDR1 SGHRS and CDR2 YFSETQ. In nucleotides, the CDR3 is TGCGCCAGCAGCCCGATCGGGGTAAACACCGGGGAGCTGTTTTTT. Translation gives CASSPIGVNTGELFF.

The chain combines TRBV6-6 with TRBJ1-5; D is undetermined. Trimming shortened V by 8 bases and J by 1 base, and 12 bases separated the two germline ends. The CDR3 is made up of 14 amino acids. Germline loops: CDR1 MNHNY, CDR2 SVGAGI (reference sequence). The chain's CDR3 is CASSDGRSNQPQHF. The DNA of the CDR3 is TGTGCCAGCTCGGATGGGAGAAGCAATCAGCCCCAGCATTTT.

The V call is TRBV2, the J call TRBJ2-7; D remains ambiguous. Germline V CDR1 and CDR2: SNHLY, FYNNEI. The ends were cut back, 3 bases at V and 1 base at J, with 4 bases in the middle. CDR3 size: 12 residues. The CDR3 DNA follows: TGTGCCAGCAGTGAGACTTCCTACGAGCAGTACTTC. Its translation: CASSETSYEQYF.